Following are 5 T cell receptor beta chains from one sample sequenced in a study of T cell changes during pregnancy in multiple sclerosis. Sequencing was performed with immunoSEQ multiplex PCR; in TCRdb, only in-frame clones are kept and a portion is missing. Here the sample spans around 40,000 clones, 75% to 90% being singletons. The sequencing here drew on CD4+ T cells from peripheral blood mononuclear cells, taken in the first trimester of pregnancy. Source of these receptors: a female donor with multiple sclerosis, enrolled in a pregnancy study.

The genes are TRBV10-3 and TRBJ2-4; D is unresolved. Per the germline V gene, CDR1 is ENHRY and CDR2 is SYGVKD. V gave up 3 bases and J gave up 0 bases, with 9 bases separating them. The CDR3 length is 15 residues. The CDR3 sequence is CAISDPQIAKNIQYF. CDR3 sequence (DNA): TGTGCCATCAGTGACCCCCAAATAGCCAAAAACATTCAGTACTTC.

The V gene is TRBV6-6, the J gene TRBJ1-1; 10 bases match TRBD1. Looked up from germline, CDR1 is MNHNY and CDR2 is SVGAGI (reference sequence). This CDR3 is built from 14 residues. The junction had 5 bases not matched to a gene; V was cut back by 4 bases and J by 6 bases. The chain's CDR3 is CASSWTGGGAEAFF. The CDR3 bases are TGTGCCAGCAGTTGGACAGGGGGAGGGGCTGAAGCTTTCTTT.

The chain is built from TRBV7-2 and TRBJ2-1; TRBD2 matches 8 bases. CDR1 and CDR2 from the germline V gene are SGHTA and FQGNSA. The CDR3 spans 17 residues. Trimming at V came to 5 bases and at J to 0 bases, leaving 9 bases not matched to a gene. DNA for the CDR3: TGTGCCAGCAGCCCAAGGGCGGGGGGATTCTCCTACAATGAGCAGTTCTTC. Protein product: CASSPRAGGFSYNEQFF.

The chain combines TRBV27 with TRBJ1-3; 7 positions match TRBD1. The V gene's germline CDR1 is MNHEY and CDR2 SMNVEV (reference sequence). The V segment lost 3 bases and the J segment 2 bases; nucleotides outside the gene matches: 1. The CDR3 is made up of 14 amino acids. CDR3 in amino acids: CASSLTGTGNTIYF. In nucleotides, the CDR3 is TGTGCCAGCAGTTTGACAGGGACTGGAAACACCATATATTTT.

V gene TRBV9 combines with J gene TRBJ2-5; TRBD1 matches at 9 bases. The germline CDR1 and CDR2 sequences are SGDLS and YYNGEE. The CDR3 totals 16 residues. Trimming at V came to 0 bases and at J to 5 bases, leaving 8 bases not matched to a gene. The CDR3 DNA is TGTGCCAGCAGCGTAGAGGACAGGGGCCTTTGGGAGACCCAGTACTTC. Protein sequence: CASSVEDRGLWETQYF.